This TCR beta chain was recorded in a study of T cells in tuberculosis (dated 2018 in TCRdb). Study-wide context: The study combined CD1B tetramers and high-throughput TCR immunosequencing to characterize T cells specific for the mycobacterial lipid antigen glucose monomycolate (GMM). With 10 or so people per group, a South African clinical cohort compared IGRA-negative adolescents, IGRA-positive adolescents with latent tuberculosis, and adults with active tuberculosis.

A note on this clone: It has no known antigen specificity. Base qualities are not recorded, but no much larger clone differs from it by a single base.

TCR libraries were generated with the immunoSEQ multiplex PCR assay, using TCR-beta and/or TCR-alpha/delta assays for each sample. The amplified TCR libraries were sequenced on the Illumina high-throughput platform. From the authors' description of their analysis: Clustering and dimensionality reduction were performed using pairwise TCRdist distances among GMM-specific receptors from ex vivo sorted or in vitro expanded T cells. Each clinical repertoire received a mean NN-distance score, defined as the average TCRdist to the nearest 10% of tetramer-positive reference sequences. GEM TCR motif frequency was computed as the fraction of unique TCRs matching known GEM sequences by V/J usage and CDR3 length. Linear discriminant analysis with leave-one-out cross-validation, implemented in scikit-learn, was used to classify active tuberculosis. Imported from immuneACCESS, the table was reduced by TCRdb to in-frame sequences with V and J called. These copies leave out some clones; in studies compared against another copy, an unresolved V gene accounts for under half, and the cause of the remainder is not known. Clone size and the V and J calls come from that table; the DNA yielded D and trimming. This sample lists about 41,000 clones; around 96% were detected once. Jointly, the top ten make up roughly 3.6% of the sample.

The investigation overall reported the following: With the diverse GMM-specific repertoire as input, a classifier achieved around 90% accuracy (AUROC around 0.93), whereas GEM motif frequencies as input gave approximately 70% accuracy. Smaller NN-distances were partly driven by shorter CDR3-alpha lengths in active tuberculosis patients, and statistical significance was not reached for the TCR-beta difference. Clinical samples were selected based on which cryopreserved specimens were available, and the active tuberculosis cases were adults whereas the controls were adolescents. Compared with IGRA-negative controls, TCR-alpha repertoires from active tuberculosis had smaller mean NN-distances to GMM-specific TCRs, which suggests that these TCRs underwent clonal expansion.

At study entry, adolescents were screened for latent tuberculosis infection by tuberculin skin test and QuantiFERON-TB GOLD In-Tube IGRA. Immunosequencing was performed on unsorted cryopreserved PBMC and covered about 100,000 T cells per clinical donor on average. Eleven high schools in the Worcester region of the Western Cape, South Africa, served as enrollment sites for adolescents aged 12 to 18 years. Roughly ten M. tuberculosis-infected adolescents and around 10 uninfected adolescents were selected, with the two groups matched for age and sex. PBMC from adolescents were isolated by density centrifugation from freshly drawn heparinized blood and were then cryopreserved. Cut back by 0 bases and 5 bases, the V and J ends lie 16 bases apart. The CDR3, from cysteine to phenylalanine, totals 16 residues. Of the read, only the CDR3 DNA is kept; its 48 bases are in frame from base 1. The germline V gene (reference sequence) supplies CDR1 LNHNV and CDR2 YYDKDF.

The rearrangement joined TRBV15 to TRBJ2-5, and possibly TRBD1, on 5 matching bases. This receptor was taken from a donor aged 10 to 29 with latent tuberculosis or without tuberculosis infection. The sequencing sample was made of PBMCs. The sequenced DNA: TGTGCCACCAGCAGAGATCATGACACTCCAGGGGAGACCCAGTACTTC. Its protein product is CATSRDHDTPGETQYF. Supplemented by the reference TRBV15 and TRBJ2-5 proteins around the CDR3, the complete variable domain is DAMVIQNPRYQVTQFGKPVTLSCSQTLNHNVMYWYQQKSSQAPKLLFHYYDKDFNNEADTPDNFQSRRPNTSFCFLDIRSPGLGDTAMYLCATSRDHDTPGETQYFGPGTRLLVL.